This T cell receptor (beta chain) was recovered during a study of Graves' ophthalmopathy and Graves' hyperthyroidism. Study details: Where ophthalmopathy was absent within 18 months of follow-up, hyperthyroidism was stable.

Remarks on this clonotype: No antigen is known for it. A much larger clone lies a single base off, so this may be a read error. A read error is likely, as this CDR3 ends without the conserved phenylalanine or tryptophan.

Amplification of TCR beta CDR3 regions used RNA transcripts. In the first round, RT-PCR was carried out with HTBI primers, and a multiplex PCR formed the second round. A single record per CDR3 protein comes from TCRdb applying MiXCR to the multiplex PCR reads. The sample records roughly 1.1 million distinct CDR3 sequences, about 35% being singletons. Points from the study as a whole: In blood appeared most of the expanded thyroid clonotypes whose frequency exceeded 0.001. Its predictions of ophthalmopathy progression gave the model 70.59% sensitivity and almost 75% specificity.

CDR3 size: 13 residues. V lost 3 bases, J lost 5 bases, and 8 bases lay in between. In germline, CDR1 is LNHDA, CDR2 SQIVND (reference sequence). The sequence derives from an adult man with Graves' hyperthyroidism. The genes are TRBV19 and TRBJ1-5; D unclear. Sequencing was performed on peripheral blood or thyroid tissue (not recorded which). The CDR3, as DNA: TGTGCCAGTAGTATTAAAGGTCATCAGCCCCAGCATCTT. Amino acid sequence: CASSIKGHQPQHL.